Reported below is one T cell receptor (beta chain). Data came from immunoSEQ multiplex PCR; TCRdb stores just in-frame clones and leaves some out. The table has 68,000 or so clones, 83% seen once. This specimen comes from a study of control samples from healthy donors and cancer patients. What was sequenced was blood. This clonotype was obtained from a man in his 60s in good health.

The CDR3 sequence: CASSLASGLAGVRETQYF. The CDR3 DNA reads as TGTGCCAGCAGCTTGGCTTCGGGACTAGCGGGAGTACGGGAGACCCAGTACTTC. This chain links TRBV5-4 with TRBJ2-5, with 14 nucleotides matching TRBD2. Losses at the gene ends were 0 bases for V and 5 bases for J; bases not matched to a gene: 9. The CDR3 length is 18 residues. Germline CDR1 and CDR2: SGHNT and YYREEE (reference sequence).